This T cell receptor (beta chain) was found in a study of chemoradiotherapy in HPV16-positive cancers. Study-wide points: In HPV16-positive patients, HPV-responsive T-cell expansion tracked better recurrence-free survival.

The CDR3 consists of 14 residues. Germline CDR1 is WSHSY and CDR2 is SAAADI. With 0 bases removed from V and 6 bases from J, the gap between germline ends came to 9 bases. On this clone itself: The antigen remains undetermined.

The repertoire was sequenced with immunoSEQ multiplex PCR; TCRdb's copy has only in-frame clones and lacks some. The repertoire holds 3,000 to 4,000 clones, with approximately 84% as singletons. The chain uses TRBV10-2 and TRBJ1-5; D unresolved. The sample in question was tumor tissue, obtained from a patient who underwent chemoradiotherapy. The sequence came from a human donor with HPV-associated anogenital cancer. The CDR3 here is CASSESLFGQPQHF. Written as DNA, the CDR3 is TGCGCCAGCAGTGAGTCCCTTTTCGGTCAGCCCCAGCATTTT.